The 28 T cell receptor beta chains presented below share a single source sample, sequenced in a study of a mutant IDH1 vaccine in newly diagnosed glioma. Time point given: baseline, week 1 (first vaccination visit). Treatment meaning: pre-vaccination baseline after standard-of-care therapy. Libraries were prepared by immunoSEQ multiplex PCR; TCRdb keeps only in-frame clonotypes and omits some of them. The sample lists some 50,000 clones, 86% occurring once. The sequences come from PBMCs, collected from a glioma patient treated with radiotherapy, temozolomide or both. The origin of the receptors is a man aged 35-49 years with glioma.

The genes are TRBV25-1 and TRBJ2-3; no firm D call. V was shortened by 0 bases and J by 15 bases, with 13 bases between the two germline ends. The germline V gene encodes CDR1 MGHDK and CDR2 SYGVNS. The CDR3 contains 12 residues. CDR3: CASSEYGLGHYF. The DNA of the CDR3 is TGTGCCAGCAGTGAATACGGCCTAGGTCACTATTTT.

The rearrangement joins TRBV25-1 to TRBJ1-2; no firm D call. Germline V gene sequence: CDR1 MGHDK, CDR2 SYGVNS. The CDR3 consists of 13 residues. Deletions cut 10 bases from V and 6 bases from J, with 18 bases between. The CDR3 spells CATRANGYHGYTF. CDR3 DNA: TGTGCCACCCGTGCCAACGGGTATCATGGCTACACCTTC.

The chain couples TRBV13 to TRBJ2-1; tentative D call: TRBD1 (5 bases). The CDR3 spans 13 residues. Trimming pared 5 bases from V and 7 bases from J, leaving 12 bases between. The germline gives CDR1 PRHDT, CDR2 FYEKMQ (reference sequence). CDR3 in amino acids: CASSQLSGNEQFF. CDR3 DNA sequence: TGTGCCAGCAGCCAGCTATCAGGGAATGAGCAGTTCTTC.

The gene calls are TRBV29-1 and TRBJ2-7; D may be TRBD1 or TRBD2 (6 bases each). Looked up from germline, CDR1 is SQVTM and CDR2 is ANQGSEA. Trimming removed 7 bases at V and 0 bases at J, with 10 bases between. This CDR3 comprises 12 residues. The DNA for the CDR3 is TGCAGCGGGGGGGCATTCTCCTACGAGCAGTACTTC. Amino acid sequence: CSGGAFSYEQYF.

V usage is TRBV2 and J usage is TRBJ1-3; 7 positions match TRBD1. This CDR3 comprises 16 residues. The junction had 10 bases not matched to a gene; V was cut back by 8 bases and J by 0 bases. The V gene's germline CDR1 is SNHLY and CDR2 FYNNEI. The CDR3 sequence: CASVIDRARSGNTIYF. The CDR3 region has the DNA TGTGCCAGCGTCATAGACAGGGCCCGCTCTGGAAACACCATATATTTT.

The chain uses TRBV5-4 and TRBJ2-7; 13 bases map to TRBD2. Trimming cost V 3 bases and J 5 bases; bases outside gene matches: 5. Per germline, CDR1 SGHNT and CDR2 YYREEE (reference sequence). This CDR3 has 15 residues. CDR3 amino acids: CASSSRLAGGHEQYF. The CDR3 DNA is TGTGCCAGCAGCTCCAGACTAGCGGGAGGCCACGAGCAGTACTTC.

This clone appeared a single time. The CDR3 region is CAISESTGSGRARADTQYF. For the CDR3, the DNA is TGTGCCATCAGTGAGTCGACGGGTAGCGGGAGGGCCAGGGCAGATACGCAGTATTTT. J is TRBJ2-3 and V is TRBV10-3, with 11 bases aligning to TRBD2. CDR3 size: 19 residues. Trimming took 0 bases from V and 4 from J; bases not matched to a gene: 12. Looked up from germline, CDR1 is ENHRY and CDR2 is SYGVKD.

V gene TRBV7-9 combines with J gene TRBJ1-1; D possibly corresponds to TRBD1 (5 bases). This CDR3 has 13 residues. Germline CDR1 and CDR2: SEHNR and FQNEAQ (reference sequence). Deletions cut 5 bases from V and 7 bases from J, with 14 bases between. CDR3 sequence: CASSPSGGNEAFF. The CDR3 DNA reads TGTGCCAGCAGCCCCAGCGGGGGAAATGAAGCTTTCTTT.

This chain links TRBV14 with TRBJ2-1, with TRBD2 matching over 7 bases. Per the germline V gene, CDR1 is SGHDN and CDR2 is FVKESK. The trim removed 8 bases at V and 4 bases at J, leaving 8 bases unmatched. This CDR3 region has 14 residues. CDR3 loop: CASAWRERYNEQFF. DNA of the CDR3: TGTGCCAGCGCTTGGCGGGAGAGGTACAATGAGCAGTTCTTC.

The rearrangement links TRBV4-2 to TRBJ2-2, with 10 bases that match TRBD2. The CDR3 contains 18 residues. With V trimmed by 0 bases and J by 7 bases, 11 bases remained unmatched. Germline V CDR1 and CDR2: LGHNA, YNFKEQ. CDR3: CASSQEGGLAGGRGELFF. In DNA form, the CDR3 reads TGTGCCAGCAGCCAAGAAGGAGGGTTAGCGGGAGGCCGCGGGGAGCTGTTTTTT.

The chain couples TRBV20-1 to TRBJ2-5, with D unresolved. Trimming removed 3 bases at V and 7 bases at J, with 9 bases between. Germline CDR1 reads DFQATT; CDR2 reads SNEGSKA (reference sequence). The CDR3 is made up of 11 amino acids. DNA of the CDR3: TGCAGTGCTAGGGACCGCACGACCCAGTACTTC. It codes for CSARDRTTQYF.

Here the CDR3 reads CASSFGGRYNEQFF. The CDR3 nucleotides are TGTGCCAGTTCCTTCGGGGGGAGATACAATGAGCAGTTCTTC. This chain joins TRBV19 and TRBJ2-1; 7 nucleotides agree with TRBD2. CDR1 and CDR2 from the germline V gene are LNHDA and SQIVND (reference sequence). Losses at the gene ends were 8 bases for V and 4 bases for J; bases not matched to a gene: 8. This CDR3 comprises 14 residues. The whole variable domain, remainder taken from reference TRBV19 and TRBJ2-1, is DGGITQSPKYLFRKEGQNVTLSCEQNLNHDAMYWYRQDPGQGLRLIYYSQIVNDFQKGDIAEGYSVSREKKESFPLTVTSAQKNPTAFYLCASSFGGRYNEQFFGPGTRLTVL.

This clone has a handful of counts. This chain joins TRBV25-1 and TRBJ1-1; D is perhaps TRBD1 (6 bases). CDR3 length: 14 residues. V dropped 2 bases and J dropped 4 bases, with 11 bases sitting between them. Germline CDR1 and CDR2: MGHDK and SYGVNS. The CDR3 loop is CASSENRDGTEAFF. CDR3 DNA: TGTGCCAGCAGTGAAAACAGGGACGGCACTGAAGCTTTCTTT.

The CDR3 spells CASSQLTGAGANVLTF. In DNA form, the CDR3 reads TGCGCCAGCAGCCAACTTACAGGGGCTGGGGCCAACGTCCTGACTTTC. The chain has TRBV4-1 and TRBJ2-6, with 7 bases matching TRBD1. Looked up from germline, CDR1 is MGHRA and CDR2 is YSYEKL. Trimming at V came to 2 bases and at J to 2 bases, leaving 3 bases not matched to a gene. This CDR3 comprises 16 residues.

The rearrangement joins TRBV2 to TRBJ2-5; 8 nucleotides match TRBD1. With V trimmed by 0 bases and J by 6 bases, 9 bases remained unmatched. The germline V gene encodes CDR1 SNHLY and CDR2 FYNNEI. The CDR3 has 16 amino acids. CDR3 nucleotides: TGTGCCAGCAGTGAAGCGGGGACAGGCCGGGGAAAGACCCAGTACTTC. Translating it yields CASSEAGTGRGKTQYF.

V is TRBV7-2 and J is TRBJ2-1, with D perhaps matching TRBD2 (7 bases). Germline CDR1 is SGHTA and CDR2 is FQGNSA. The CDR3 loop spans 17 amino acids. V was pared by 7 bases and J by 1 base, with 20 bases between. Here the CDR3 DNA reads TGTGCCAGCAACCTCAAAATGGGGGGGCCTTCCTACAATGAGCAGTTCTTC. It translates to CASNLKMGGPSYNEQFF. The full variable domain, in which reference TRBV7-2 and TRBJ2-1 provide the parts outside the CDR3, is GAGVSQSPSNKVTEKGKDVELRCDPISGHTALYWYRQSLGQGLEFLIYFQGNSAPDKSGLPSDRFSAERTGGSVSTLTIQRTQQEDSAVYLCASNLKMGGPSYNEQFFGPGTRLTVL.

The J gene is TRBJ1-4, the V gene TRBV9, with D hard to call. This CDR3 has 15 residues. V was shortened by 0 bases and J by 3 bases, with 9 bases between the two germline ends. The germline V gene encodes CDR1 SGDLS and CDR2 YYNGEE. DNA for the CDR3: TGTGCCAGCAGCGTAGATGAGGGCTCTAATGAAAAACTGTTTTTT. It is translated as CASSVDEGSNEKLFF.

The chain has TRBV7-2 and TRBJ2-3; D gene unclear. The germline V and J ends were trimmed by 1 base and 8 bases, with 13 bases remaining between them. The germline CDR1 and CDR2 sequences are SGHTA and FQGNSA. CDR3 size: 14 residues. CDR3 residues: CASSLGLAPGTQYF. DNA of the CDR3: TGTGCCAGCAGCTTAGGCCTCGCACCGGGTACGCAGTATTTT.

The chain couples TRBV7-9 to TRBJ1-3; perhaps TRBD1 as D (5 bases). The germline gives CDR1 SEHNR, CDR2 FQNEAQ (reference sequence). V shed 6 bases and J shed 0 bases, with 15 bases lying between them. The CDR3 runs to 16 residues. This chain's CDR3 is CASSPGQPSSGNTIYF. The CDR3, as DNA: TGTGCCAGCAGTCCAGGACAACCAAGCTCTGGAAACACCATATATTTT. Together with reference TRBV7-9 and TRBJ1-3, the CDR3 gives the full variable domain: DTGVSQNPRHKITKRGQNVTFRCDPISEHNRLYWYRQTLGQGPEFLTYFQNEAQLEKSRLLSDRFSAERPKGSFSTLEIQRTEQGDSAMYLCASSPGQPSSGNTIYFGEGSWLTVV.

CDR3 nucleotide sequence: TGTGCCAGTTCGACCGGGACGGTTTATGGCTACACCTTC. Translating gives CASSTGTVYGYTF. The gene calls are TRBV19 and TRBJ1-2; a weak D match, TRBD1 (5 bases). Trimming stripped 8 bases from V and 5 bases from J, with 15 bases between. Germline V gives CDR1 LNHDA, CDR2 SQIVND (reference sequence). This CDR3 region has 13 residues.

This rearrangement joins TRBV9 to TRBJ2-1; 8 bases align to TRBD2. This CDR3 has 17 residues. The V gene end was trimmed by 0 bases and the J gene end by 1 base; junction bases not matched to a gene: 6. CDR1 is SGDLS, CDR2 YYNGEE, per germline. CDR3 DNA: TGTGCCAGCAGCGTAGGGGGCGGGAGGCTTTCCTACAATGAGCAGTTCTTC. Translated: CASSVGGGRLSYNEQFF. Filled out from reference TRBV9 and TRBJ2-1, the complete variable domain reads DSGVTQTPKHLITATGQRVTLRCSPRSGDLSVYWYQQSLDQGLQFLIQYYNGEERAKGNILERFSAQQFPDLHSELNLSSLELGDSALYFCASSVGGGRLSYNEQFFGPGTRLTVL.

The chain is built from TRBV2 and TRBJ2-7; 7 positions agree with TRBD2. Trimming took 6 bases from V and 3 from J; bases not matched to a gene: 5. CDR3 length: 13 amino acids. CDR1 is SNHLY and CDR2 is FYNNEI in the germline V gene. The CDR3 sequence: CASSAGTNYEQYF. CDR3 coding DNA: TGTGCCAGCAGCGCCGGGACTAACTACGAGCAGTACTTC.

DNA of the CDR3: TGTGCCACCAGACTAGCGCACTCCTACGAGCAGTACTTC. Protein sequence: CATRLAHSYEQYF. The genes are TRBV7-9 and TRBJ2-7; 8 bases align to TRBD2. Germline trimming cut 10 bases from V and 0 bases from J; bases unmatched to any gene: 5. Looked up from germline, CDR1 is SEHNR and CDR2 is FQNEAQ (reference sequence). The CDR3 runs to 13 residues.

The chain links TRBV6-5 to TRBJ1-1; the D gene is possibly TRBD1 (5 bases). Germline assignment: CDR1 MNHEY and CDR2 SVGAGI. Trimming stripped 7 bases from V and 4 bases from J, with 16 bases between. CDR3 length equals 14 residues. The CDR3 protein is CASTPDGASTEAFF. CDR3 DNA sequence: TGTGCCAGCACCCCGGACGGGGCGAGCACTGAAGCTTTCTTT.

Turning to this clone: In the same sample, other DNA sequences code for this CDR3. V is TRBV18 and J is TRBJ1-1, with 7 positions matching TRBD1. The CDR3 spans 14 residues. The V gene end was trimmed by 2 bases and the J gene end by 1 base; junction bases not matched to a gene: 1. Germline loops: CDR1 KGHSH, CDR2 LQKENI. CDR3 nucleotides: TGTGCCAGCTCACCAGACAGGGCGAACACTGAAGCTTTCTTT. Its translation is CASSPDRANTEAFF. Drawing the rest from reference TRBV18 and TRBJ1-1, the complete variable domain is NAGVMQNPRHLVRRRGQEARLRCSPMKGHSHVYWYRQLPEEGLKFMVYLQKENIIDESGMPKERFSAEFPKEGPSILRIQQVVRGDSAAYFCASSPDRANTEAFFGQGTRLTVV.

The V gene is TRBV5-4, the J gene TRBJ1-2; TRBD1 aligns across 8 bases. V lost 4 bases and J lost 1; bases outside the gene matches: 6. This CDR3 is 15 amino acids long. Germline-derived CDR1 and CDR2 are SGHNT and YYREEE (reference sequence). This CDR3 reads CASSHRDRRNYGYTF. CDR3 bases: TGTGCCAGCAGCCACCGGGACAGGCGTAACTATGGCTACACCTTC.

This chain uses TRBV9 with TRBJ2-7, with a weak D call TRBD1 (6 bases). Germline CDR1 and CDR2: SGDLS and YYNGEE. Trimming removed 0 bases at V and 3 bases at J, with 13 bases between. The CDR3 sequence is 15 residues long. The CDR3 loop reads CASSVDAQTGYEQYF. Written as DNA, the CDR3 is TGTGCCAGCAGCGTAGATGCACAGACAGGCTACGAGCAGTACTTC.

CDR3 in amino acids: CASSASGNEQYF. The CDR3 nucleotides are TGCGCCAGCAGCGCTAGCGGGAACGAGCAGTACTTC. The chain recombines TRBV5-1 with TRBJ2-7; TRBD2 matches 9 bases. This CDR3 is built from 12 residues. Trimming removed 4 bases from V and 5 bases from J; junction bases left unmatched: 1. The germline gives CDR1 SGHRS, CDR2 YFSETQ. Full variable domain (outside the CDR3, taken from reference TRBV5-1 and TRBJ2-7): KAGVTQTPRYLIKTRGQQVTLSCSPISGHRSVSWYQQTPGQGLQFLFEYFSETQRNKGNFPGRFSGRQFSNSRSEMNVSTLELGDSALYLCASSASGNEQYFGPGTRLTVT.